One sample yielded the 25 T cell receptor beta chains listed below, sequenced in a study of tumor and adjacent non-tumor tissue in lung cancer. TCRbeta libraries were built with three rounds of nested PCR, modified from ARM-PCR. TCRdb reprocessed the multiplex PCR reads with MiXCR, giving one entry per CDR3 protein. This table has fewer than 120,000 distinct CDR3 sequences, around 82% appearing once. The template was RNA from unsorted bulk tissue. The material sequenced was lung tumor tissue. The receptors were sampled from a man aged 65-85 years with non-small cell lung cancer.

The genes are TRBV12-5 and TRBJ2-1, with D perhaps matching TRBD1 (7 bases). Germline CDR1 LGHNT, CDR2 FRNRAP. The V gene lost 6 bases and the J gene lost 3 bases, with 15 bases spanning the gap. The CDR3 contains 15 residues. The CDR3 region is CASGLAGQNYNEQFF. The CDR3 nucleotides are TGTGCTAGTGGCCTTGCGGGACAGAACTACAATGAGCAGTTCTTC.

To note about this clonotype: An end of the junction differs from the germline gene, which may be a read error. The chain employs TRBV20-1 and TRBJ2-5; D gene unclear. The CDR3 is 15 amino acids. Germline lookup yields CDR1 DFQATT and CDR2 SNEGSKA (reference sequence). The CDR3, as DNA: TGCAGTGCTAGCACAGCGATCCTAAGGCAAGAGTCCCAGTACTTC. It translates to CSASTAILRQESQYF.

In the case of this clonotype: One end of the junction is discordant with germline, which a read error may explain. The V and J genes are TRBV29-1 and TRBJ2-5; 8 bases align to TRBD2. The CDR3 runs 12 residues. The germline V gene encodes CDR1 SQVTM and CDR2 ANQGSEA. The CDR3 DNA reads as TGCAGCGGTGAGGCGGGGGGAGAGACCCATTACTTC. Its translation: CSGEAGGETHYF. The whole variable domain, remainder taken from reference TRBV29-1 and TRBJ2-5, is SAVISQKPSRDICQRGTSLTIQCQVDSQVTMMFWYRQQPGQSLTLIATANQGSEATYESGFVIDKFPISRPNLTFSTLTVSNMSPEDSSIYLCSGEAGGETHYFGPGTRLLVL.

Comment on this clonotype: A read error may produce the germline difference seen at one junction end. The gene calls are TRBV6-5 and TRBJ1-2, with D tentatively TRBD1 (5 bases). Germline lookup yields CDR1 MNHEY and CDR2 SVGAGI. This CDR3 spans 13 amino acids. The CDR3 nucleotides are TGTCCCAGTAGAGCTGGGACTGGGAATGGCTACACCTTC. Translating it yields CPSRAGTGNGYTF.

The J gene is TRBJ2-7, the V gene TRBV13; the D gene is possibly TRBD2 (5 bases). The germline V gene has CDR1 PRHDT and CDR2 FYEKMQ (reference sequence). The CDR3 has 13 residues. CDR3 protein: CASCSTTGNEQYF. CDR3 DNA: TGTGCGAGCTGCTCAACCACGGGGAACGAGCAGTACTTC. The whole variable domain, filled in from reference TRBV13 and TRBJ2-7, reads AAGVIQSPRHLIKEKRETATLKCYPIPRHDTVYWYQQGPGQDPQFLISFYEKMQSDKGSIPDRFSAQQFSDYHSELNMSSLELGDSALYFCASCSTTGNEQYFGPGTRLTVT.

Note on this clonotype: At one of its ends the junction is not consistent with the germline gene, which may arise from a read error. The rearrangement links TRBV5-4 to TRBJ1-1; no clear D. The CDR3 consists of 15 residues. CDR1 and CDR2 from the germline V gene are SGHNT and YYREEE (reference sequence). CDR3 in amino acids: CASNLGMGMNTEAFF. The CDR3 DNA follows: TGTGCCAGCAACCTAGGGATGGGGATGAACACCGAAGCTTTCTTT.

The table lists this clonotype with a few counts. This sequence may be a read error, since a much larger clone differs from it by one base. The V gene is TRBV28, the J gene TRBJ2-1; D ambiguous. The CDR3 is 14 residues long. V was clipped by 5 bases and J by 12 bases, with 20 bases between them. Per the germline V gene, CDR1 is MDHEN and CDR2 is SYDVKM. The CDR3 region is CASSLTLLDPGQFF. Written as DNA, the CDR3 is TGTGCCAGCAGTCTAACCCTTTTGGATCCTGGGCAGTTCTTC.

With respect to this clonotype: An end of the junction does not agree with germline; a read error may underlie this. The CDR3 protein is CASSLVGGRKLFF. The CDR3 DNA reads TGTGCCAGCAGCTTAGTCGGAGGAAGAAAACTGTTTTTC. The chain joins TRBV11-2 to TRBJ1-4; no reliable D call. Germline V gene lookup returns CDR1 SGHAT and CDR2 FQNNGV. The CDR3 spans 13 residues.

Worth noting for this clonotype: At one boundary the junction diverges from the germline segment, which might be a read error. V usage is TRBV5-4 and J usage is TRBJ1-4; D is unclear. The CDR3 contains 13 residues. Per the germline V gene, CDR1 is SGHNT and CDR2 is YYREEE (reference sequence). CDR3 bases: TGTACCAGCAGCTTGGTGATGTATGAAAAACTGTTTTTT. This gives the protein CTSSLVMYEKLFF. The full variable domain, its missing parts supplied by reference TRBV5-4 and TRBJ1-4, is ETGVTQSPTHLIKTRGQQVTLRCSSQSGHNTVSWYQQALGQGPQFIFQYYREEENGRGNFPPRFSGLQFPNYSSELNVNALELDDSALYLCTSSLVMYEKLFFGSGTQLSVL.

With respect to this clonotype: At one boundary the junction diverges from the germline segment, which might be a read error. The genes are TRBV5-6 and TRBJ1-1; no clear D gene. Per the germline V gene, CDR1 is SGHDT and CDR2 is YYEEEE. The CDR3 is made up of 13 amino acids. The CDR3 DNA sequence: TGTGCCAGCAGCTATAAGGTGAACATTGAAACTTTCTTT. Protein: CASSYKVNIETFF.

A word on this clonotype: This likely comes from a read error, as the CDR3 has no conserved phenylalanine or tryptophan at its end. No DNA is shown, since the ends of the CDR3 on it are uncertain; the CDR3 is the one TCRdb lists. The genes are TRBV29-1 and TRBJ1-1; the tabulated D call, TRBD1, remains unverified against the DNA. 14 amino acids form the CDR3, both terminal residues included. Per germline, CDR1 SQVTM and CDR2 ANQGSEA. CDR3 sequence reads: CSVFGQGTKTEGFI.

This clonotype was counted at least ten times. V usage is TRBV6-6 and J usage is TRBJ2-7; 8 bases agree with TRBD1. The CDR3 length is 15 residues. CDR1 and CDR2 from the germline V gene are MNHNY and SVGAGI (reference sequence). V shed 8 bases, J shed 1 base, and the junction held 10 bases outside the gene matches. This chain's CDR3 is CASERPGGASYEQYF. The CDR3 DNA follows: TGTGCCAGCGAACGCCCAGGGGGCGCTTCCTACGAGCAGTACTTC.

For this clonotype: The conserved final phenylalanine or tryptophan is absent from the CDR3, which likely points to a read error. The rearrangement joins TRBV30 to TRBJ2-7; TRBD2 aligns across 11 bases. The CDR3 sequence is 13 residues long. The germline CDR1 and CDR2 sequences are GTSNPN and SVGIG (reference sequence). The CDR3 sequence: CVWSTLSGRAQYL. CDR3 nucleotide sequence: TGTGTCTGGAGCACCCTTAGCGGGAGGGCCCAGTACTTG.

This chain connects TRBV10-2 to TRBJ2-1; D not certain. The CDR3 consists of 15 residues. Looked up from germline, CDR1 is WSHSY and CDR2 is SAAADI. V was clipped by 10 bases and J by 8 bases, with 24 bases between them. The CDR3 nucleotides are TGCGCCATCAGGTCCCCTGGACCCTCCTCTCATGAGCAGTTCTTC. It codes for CAIRSPGPSSHEQFF.

Turning to this clonotype: The germline gene is not matched at one end of the junction; a read error may be the cause. The rearrangement joins TRBV6-2 or TRBV6-3 to TRBJ2-3; D is uncertain. The CDR3 consists of 15 residues. Germline CDR1 is MNHEY and CDR2 is SVGEGT. The CDR3 loop is CVSSYRAPPTDTQYF. The CDR3 nucleotides are TGTGTCAGCAGTTACCGGGCCCCACCGACAGATACGCAGTATTTT.

The V gene is TRBV20-1, the J gene TRBJ2-7, with 8 nucleotides matching TRBD1. V lost 4 bases and J lost 0; bases outside the gene matches: 2. Germline V gene lookup returns CDR1 DFQATT and CDR2 SNEGSKA (reference sequence). This CDR3 contains 13 residues. CDR3 bases: TGCAGTGCTATGACAGGGGACTCCTACGAGCAGTACTTC. Amino acid sequence: CSAMTGDSYEQYF.

As to this clonotype: The junction departs from germline at one end; a sequencing error may be responsible. V usage is TRBV11-2 and J usage is TRBJ2-1; D may be TRBD2 (6 bases). Per the germline V gene, CDR1 is SGHAT and CDR2 is FQNNGV. CDR3 length: 14 amino acids. CDR3 amino acids: CASSLARQCNGQFF. The CDR3 bases are TGTGCCAGCAGCCTAGCGAGACAGTGCAATGGGCAGTTCTTC.

Worth noting for this clonotype: The junction departs from the called germline gene at one end, perhaps through a read error. This chain uses TRBV5-5 with TRBJ2-5; D is undetermined. The CDR3 loop spans 13 amino acids. Looked up from germline, CDR1 is SGHKS and CDR2 is YYEKEE (reference sequence). The CDR3 protein is CASSLVSPDTLYF. CDR3 DNA: TGTGCCAGCAGCTTGGTCAGTCCAGATACCCTGTACTTC.

This clonotype was detected ten times or more. The chain joins TRBV4-2 to TRBJ2-2; 8 bases fit TRBD2. The CDR3 sequence is 17 residues long. Germline CDR1 and CDR2: LGHNA and YNFKEQ. The junction had 9 bases not matched to a gene; V was cut back by 4 bases and J by 2 bases. The CDR3 sequence: CASSRYGRGANTGELFF. Here the CDR3 DNA reads TGTGCCAGCAGCCGGTATGGGCGGGGGGCCAACACCGGGGAGCTGTTTTTT.

As concerns this clonotype: Relative to the germline gene, one junction end is altered; a read error may explain this. The chain recombines TRBV11-2 with TRBJ1-1; 7 positions agree with TRBD1. Germline CDR1 is SGHAT and CDR2 is FQNNGV. This CDR3 is built from 14 residues. For the CDR3, the DNA is TGTGCTAGCAGCCCGGGACAGAGGAATACTGAAGCTTTCTTT. Protein product: CASSPGQRNTEAFF.

The chain links TRBV6-2 or TRBV6-3 to TRBJ2-1, with unresolved D. Germline V lookup: CDR1 MNHEY, CDR2 SVGEGT. This CDR3 region has 13 residues. The CDR3 spells CTCNSGGYNEQFF. As DNA, the CDR3 is TGTACCTGCAACAGTGGCGGTTACAATGAGCAGTTCTTC.

Note on this clonotype: An end of the junction differs from the germline gene, which may be a read error. The chain couples TRBV28 to TRBJ2-2, with 12 bases identical to TRBD2. This CDR3 has 18 amino acids. CDR1 MDHEN and CDR2 SYDVKM come from the germline V gene. CDR3 in amino acids: CVNSTHSWTSGTTRELFF. For the CDR3, the DNA is TGTGTCAACAGTACACATTCGTGGACTAGCGGGACCACCCGGGAGCTGTTTTTT.

Turning to this clonotype: The junction differs from germline at one of its ends, possibly a read error. This rearrangement joins TRBV29-1 to TRBJ1-1; 9 bases agree with TRBD1. CDR1 and CDR2 from the germline V gene are SQVTM and ANQGSEA. The CDR3 covers 13 residues. The CDR3 DNA follows: TGCAGCGGCCTCGGACAGGGGAGCGCTGAGGCTTTCTTT. Translation: CSGLGQGSAEAFF.

Concerning this clonotype itself: This may be a read error: a much more frequent sequence differs by one nucleotide. V gene TRBV5-4 combines with J gene TRBJ1-5, with D possibly matching TRBD1 (5 bases). CDR3 length: 14 amino acids. CDR1 and CDR2 (germline): SGHNT, YYREEE (reference sequence). The CDR3 loop reads CVGSVQGRNQPQHF. DNA for the CDR3: TGTGTCGGCAGCGTGCAGGGCCGCAATCAGCCCCAGCATTTT. The full variable domain, rest sourced from reference TRBV5-4 and TRBJ1-5, is ETGVTQSPTHLIKTRGQQVTLRCSSQSGHNTVSWYQQALGQGPQFIFQYYREEENGRGNFPPRFSGLQFPNYSSELNVNALELDDSALYLCVGSVQGRNQPQHFGDGTRLSIL.

CDR3 nucleotide sequence: TGTGCCAGCAGTTTACCGGTGTTTGGCTACACCTTC. Protein: CASSLPVFGYTF. The V call is TRBV28, the J call TRBJ1-2; D gene ambiguous. The V end lost 2 bases, the J end lost 7 bases, and 8 bases lay between the germline ends. There are 12 residues in the CDR3. Germline V lookup: CDR1 MDHEN, CDR2 SYDVKM.